This is a list of T cell receptor beta chains from one sample in a study of CD8 T cells in ankylosing spondylitis. Each CDR3 protein gets one entry after TCRdb re-called the 5' RACE reads with MiXCR. The top ten clones hold about 11% of a sample with 150,000 to 200,000 distinct CDR3 sequences, roughly 13% of them seen once. The sequencing sample was made of blood, either unsorted or a sorted T cell fraction (not recorded which). These receptors came from a female donor with ankylosing spondylitis or in good health (not recorded which). CDR3s include the opening cysteine and the closing phenylalanine or tryptophan. Each record gives: D gene, J gene, clone size, V gene, CDR3 length, CDR3 protein, CDR3 DNA. D genes are given only for firm matches. Not every row has a clone size; where given, it reads once, few, many or a size class.

TRBD2,TRBJ2-2,many,TRBV28,15,CASSLTSENTGELFF,TGTGCCAGCAGTTTAACTAGCGAGAACACCGGGGAGCTGTTTTTT
.,TRBJ2-7,.,TRBV7-6,13,CASSGVLTYEQYF,TGTGCCAGCAGCGGGGTCTTGACCTACGAGCAGTACTTC
TRBD2,TRBJ2-4,many,TRBV3-1,20,CASSQKGLAVNGGAKNIQYF,TGTGCCAGCAGCCAAAAGGGACTAGCGGTCAACGGGGGAGCCAAAAACATTCAGTACTTC
TRBD2,TRBJ2-5,once,TRBV7-7,15,CASSLQGAGVETQYF,TGTGCCAGCAGCTTACAAGGAGCGGGAGTAGAGACCCAGTACTTC
.,TRBJ2-5,few,TRBV7-8,13,CASSLVRWETQYF,TGTGCCAGCAGCTTAGTTCGGTGGGAGACCCAGTACTTC
.,TRBJ2-7,many,TRBV12-3/TRBV12-4,16,CASTPGGSTNSYEQYF,TGTGCCAGCACCCCTGGGGGGTCGACCAACTCCTACGAGCAGTACTTC
.,TRBJ2-7,many,TRBV7-6,16,CASSLEGGRVSYEQYF,TGTGCCAGCAGCTTAGAGGGGGGTAGGGTTTCCTACGAGCAGTACTTC
TRBD2,TRBJ2-1,many,TRBV12-3/TRBV12-4,15,CASSTLGTNYNEQFF,TGTGCCAGCAGCACTCTCGGGACTAACTACAATGAGCAGTTCTTC
TRBD2,TRBJ2-1,.,TRBV20-1,15,CSARGPGLAGYEQFF,TGCAGTGCTAGGGGTCCGGGACTAGCGGGATATGAGCAGTTCTTC
.,TRBJ1-5,.,TRBV4-1,17,CASSEEAGTGESQPQHF,TGCGCCAGCAGCGAAGAAGCTGGAACGGGGGAAAGTCAGCCCCAGCATTTT
.,TRBJ2-1,.,TRBV7-3,15,CASSFRGSYYNEQFF,TGTGCCAGCAGCTTCCGGGGATCATACTACAATGAGCAGTTCTTC
TRBD1,TRBJ1-4,.,TRBV6-1,14,CASSPTGGWEKLFF,TGTGCCAGCAGCCCTACAGGGGGCTGGGAAAAACTGTTTTTT
TRBD1,TRBJ1-1,many,TRBV5-1,13,CASSLVQGAEAFF,TGCGCCAGCAGCTTGGTCCAGGGGGCGGAGGCTTTCTTT
TRBD2,TRBJ2-2,many,TRBV11-1,18,CASSPLRDGRTNTGELFF,TGTGCCAGCAGCCCTTTAAGGGACGGGAGGACGAACACCGGGGAGCTGTTTTTT
.,TRBJ1-2,many,TRBV19,12,CASTGKNDGYTF,TGTGCCAGTACTGGGAAAAATGATGGCTACACCTTC
.,TRBJ2-7,.,TRBV4-3,15,CASTVSTGLSYEQYF,TGCGCCAGCACCGTTAGTACAGGGCTTTCCTACGAGCAGTACTTC
TRBD1,TRBJ1-4,many,TRBV12-3/TRBV12-4,15,CASSPEGQGEGKLFF,TGTGCCAGCAGTCCGGAGGGACAGGGGGAAGGAAAACTGTTTTTT
.,TRBJ1-4,many,TRBV5-1,14,CASSPGTPLSELFF,TGCGCCAGCAGCCCGGGGACACCGTTGTCAGAACTGTTTTTT
TRBD2,TRBJ2-7,few,TRBV5-5,15,CASSLEAGGWDEQYF,TGTGCCAGCAGCTTGGAAGCGGGAGGTTGGGACGAGCAGTACTTC
.,TRBJ2-3,many,TRBV20-1,16,CSASDRTRGLGSSQYF,TGCAGTGCTAGCGACCGGACGAGGGGACTCGGTTCTTCGCAGTATTTT
TRBD2,TRBJ2-1,many,TRBV3-1,15,CASRGAAGERNEQFF,TGTGCCAGCAGGGGCGCGGCGGGAGAACGCAATGAGCAGTTCTTC
TRBD1,TRBJ1-1,.,TRBV7-8,14,CASSIRQGATEAFF,TGTGCCAGCAGCATTCGACAGGGTGCCACTGAAGCTTTCTTT
TRBD1,TRBJ2-6,many,TRBV6-1,15,CASRDQGAGANVLTF,TGTGCCAGCAGGGATCAGGGGGCTGGGGCCAACGTCCTGACTTTC
.,TRBJ1-2,few,TRBV7-2,13,CASSLKANYGYTF,TGTGCCAGCAGCTTAAAGGCTAACTATGGCTACACCTTC
.,TRBJ2-5,many,TRBV27,14,CASSLVGSGETQYF,TGTGCCAGCAGTTTAGTCGGCAGTGGAGAGACCCAGTACTTC
.,TRBJ1-1,many,TRBV14,15,CASSQDASRNTEAFF,TGTGCCAGCAGCCAAGATGCAAGTAGGAACACTGAAGCTTTCTTT
TRBD1,TRBJ2-5,many,TRBV24-1,15,CATSDRTGFGKTQYF,TGTGCCACCAGTGACAGGACAGGGTTTGGGAAGACCCAGTACTTC
TRBD1,TRBJ1-2,.,TRBV7-2,14,CASSSTGAGYGYTF,TGTGCCAGCAGCTCGACAGGGGCCGGGTATGGCTACACCTTC
.,TRBJ1-2,many,TRBV29-1,11,CSGISGIGYTF,TGCAGCGGGATATCAGGGATCGGCTACACCTTC
.,TRBJ2-1,many,TRBV5-1,13,CASGAPGNNEQFF,TGCGCCAGCGGAGCTCCAGGGAACAATGAGCAGTTCTTC
TRBD1,TRBJ2-6,many,TRBV5-1,16,CASRTGGHSGANVLTF,TGCGCCAGCCGCACAGGGGGCCACTCTGGGGCCAACGTCCTGACTTTC
.,TRBJ1-1,.,TRBV30,13,CAWSLGPGTEAFF,TGTGCCTGGAGTCTAGGACCGGGGACTGAAGCTTTCTTT
TRBD1,TRBJ1-6,.,TRBV28,16,CASSPRQGIYNSPLHF,TGTGCCAGCAGTCCCAGACAGGGGATCTATAATTCACCCCTCCACTTT
.,TRBJ2-1,many,TRBV10-3,12,CAISATEGEQFF,TGTGCCATCAGTGCAACCGAAGGTGAGCAGTTCTTC
.,TRBJ2-7,few,TRBV19,15,CASSIEWRSSYEQYF,TGTGCCAGTAGTATAGAGTGGCGGAGTTCCTACGAGCAGTACTTC
.,TRBJ2-2,many,TRBV12-3/TRBV12-4,13,CASSLTERGELFF,TGTGCCAGCAGTTTGACGGAACGCGGGGAGCTGTTTTTT
.,TRBJ2-1,few,TRBV5-6,15,CASSLWVSSYNEQFF,TGTGCCAGCAGCTTGTGGGTAAGCTCCTACAATGAGCAGTTCTTC
.,TRBJ2-5,.,TRBV5-1,14,CASRTGRNQETQYF,TGCGCCAGCAGAACCGGGCGGAACCAAGAGACCCAGTACTTC
TRBD1,TRBJ1-2,.,TRBV7-2,14,CASSSGQGYYGYTF,TGTGCCAGCAGCTCGGGACAGGGATACTATGGCTACACCTTC
.,TRBJ1-5,.,TRBV20-1,14,CYASSTYSNQPQHF,TGCTATGCTAGTAGCACTTATAGCAATCAGCCCCAGCATTTT
TRBD2,TRBJ2-3,few,TRBV7-9,15,CASSRGRLSTDTQYF,TGTGCCAGCAGTCGCGGGAGGTTGAGCACAGATACGCAGTATTTT
.,TRBJ2-1,many,TRBV24-1,11,CATSDGNEQFF,TGTGCCACCAGTGACGGCAATGAGCAGTTCTTC
TRBD1,TRBJ2-7,many,TRBV28,12,CASRTGDYEQYF,TGTGCCTCCCGGACAGGAGACTACGAGCAGTACTTC
TRBD1,TRBJ2-2,many,TRBV20-1,12,CSIGQVTGELFF,TGCAGTATCGGACAGGTTACCGGGGAGCTGTTTTTT
.,TRBJ1-4,many,TRBV6-5,15,CASSYSRTEGEKLFF,TGTGCCAGCAGTTACTCGCGTACCGAGGGGGAAAAACTGTTTTTT
TRBD1,TRBJ1-1,many,TRBV14,13,CATQQGVRAEAFF,TGTGCCACCCAACAGGGGGTAAGAGCTGAAGCTTTCTTT
TRBD2,TRBJ2-1,.,TRBV7-9,17,CASSLLWEGPAGNEQFF,TGTGCCAGCAGCTTATTGTGGGAGGGCCCCGCGGGAAATGAGCAGTTCTTC
.,TRBJ2-2,many,TRBV4-1,14,CAYLRGSHSGELFF,TGCGCCTACCTAAGAGGGAGTCATTCCGGGGAGCTGTTTTTT
.,TRBJ2-2,many,TRBV9,14,CASSHDGGSGELFF,TGTGCCAGCAGCCATGATGGGGGGAGCGGGGAGCTGTTTTTT
.,TRBJ2-1,.,TRBV14,14,CASSPRPVYNEQFF,TGTGCCAGCAGCCCGAGGCCAGTCTACAATGAGCAGTTTTTC
.,TRBJ2-1,.,TRBV5-1,14,CASSSGTYYNEQFF,TGCGCCAGCAGCTCGGGGACTTACTACAATGAGCAGTTCTTC
.,TRBJ1-4,few,TRBV5-5,11,CASSFQEKLFF,TGTGCCAGCAGCTTTCAAGAAAAACTGTTTTTT
.,TRBJ2-2,few,TRBV13,16,CASSSSGLPRPGELFF,TGTGCCAGCAGCTCCTCCGGCCTACCCCGACCCGGGGAGCTGTTTTTT
.,TRBJ2-7,many,TRBV7-9,13,CASQTSQSYEQYF,TGTGCCAGCCAAACTAGCCAGTCCTACGAGCAGTACTTC
TRBD1,TRBJ2-5,many,TRBV20-1,15,CSARDPQGLGETQYF,TGCAGTGCTAGAGATCCACAGGGGCTAGGAGAGACCCAGTACTTC
.,TRBJ1-2,.,TRBV6-2/TRBV6-3,13,CASTAGLPGGYTF,TGTGCCAGCACCGCTGGACTACCGGGTGGCTACACCTTC
.,TRBJ2-2,many,TRBV4-3,14,CASSQGGASGELFF,TGCGCCAGCAGCCAAGGGGGGGCTTCCGGGGAGCTGTTTTTT
TRBD1,TRBJ1-2,many,TRBV28,16,CASRPARGQALYGYTF,TGTGCCAGCAGACCTGCCAGGGGACAGGCACTCTATGGCTACACCTTC
TRBD2,TRBJ2-7,many,TRBV7-6,16,CASSRTSGSPSYEQYF,TGTGCCAGCAGCCGCACTAGCGGCTCACCCTCCTACGAGCAGTACTTC
.,TRBJ2-7,.,TRBV6-1,16,CASGPLRVGPPREQYF,TGTGCCAGCGGTCCCCTACGGGTCGGTCCTCCGAGGGAGCAGTACTTC